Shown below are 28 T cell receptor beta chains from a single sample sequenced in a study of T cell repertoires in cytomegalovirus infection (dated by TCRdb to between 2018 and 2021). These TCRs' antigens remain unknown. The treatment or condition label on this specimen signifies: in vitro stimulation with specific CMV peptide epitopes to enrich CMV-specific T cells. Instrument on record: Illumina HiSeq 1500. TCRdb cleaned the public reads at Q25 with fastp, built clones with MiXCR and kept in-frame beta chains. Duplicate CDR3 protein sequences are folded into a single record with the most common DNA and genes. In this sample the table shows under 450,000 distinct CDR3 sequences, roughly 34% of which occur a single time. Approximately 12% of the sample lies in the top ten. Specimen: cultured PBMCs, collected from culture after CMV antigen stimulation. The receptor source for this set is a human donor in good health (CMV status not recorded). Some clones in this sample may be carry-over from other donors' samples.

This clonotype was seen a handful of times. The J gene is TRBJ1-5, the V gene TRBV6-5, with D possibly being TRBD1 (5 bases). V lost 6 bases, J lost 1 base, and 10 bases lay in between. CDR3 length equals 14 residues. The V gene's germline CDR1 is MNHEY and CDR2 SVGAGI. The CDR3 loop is CASRQGASNQPQHF. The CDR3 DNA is TGTGCCAGCAGACAAGGGGCGAGCAATCAGCCCCAGCATTTT.

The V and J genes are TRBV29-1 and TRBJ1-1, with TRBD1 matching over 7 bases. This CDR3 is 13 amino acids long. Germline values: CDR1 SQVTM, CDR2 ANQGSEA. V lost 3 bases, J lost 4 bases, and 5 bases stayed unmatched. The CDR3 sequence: CSVDAGGGTEAFF. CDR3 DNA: TGCAGCGTTGATGCAGGGGGAGGCACTGAAGCTTTCTTT.

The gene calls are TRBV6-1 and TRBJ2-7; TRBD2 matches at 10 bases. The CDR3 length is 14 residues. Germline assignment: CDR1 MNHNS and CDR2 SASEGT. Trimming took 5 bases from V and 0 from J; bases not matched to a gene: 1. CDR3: CASSSGRASYEQYF. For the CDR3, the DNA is TGTGCCAGCAGTAGCGGGAGGGCCTCCTACGAGCAGTACTTC.

In DNA, the CDR3 is TGTGCCACCAGCAGAGATCTGGGCGGGAGGGGAGCCAAAAACATTCAGTACTTC. Translating it yields CATSRDLGGRGAKNIQYF. The V call is TRBV15, the J call TRBJ2-4, with TRBD2 identical over 9 bases. The V segment lost 0 bases and the J segment 0 bases; nucleotides outside the gene matches: 6. CDR1 is LNHNV and CDR2 is YYDKDF in the germline V gene (reference sequence). The CDR3 covers 18 residues.

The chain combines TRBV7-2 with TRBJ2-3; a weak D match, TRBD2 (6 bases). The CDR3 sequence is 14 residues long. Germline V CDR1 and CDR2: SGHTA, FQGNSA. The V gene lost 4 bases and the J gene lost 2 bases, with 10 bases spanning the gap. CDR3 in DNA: TGTGCCAGCAGCTCCGGACTAAACACAGATACGCAGTATTTT. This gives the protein CASSSGLNTDTQYF.

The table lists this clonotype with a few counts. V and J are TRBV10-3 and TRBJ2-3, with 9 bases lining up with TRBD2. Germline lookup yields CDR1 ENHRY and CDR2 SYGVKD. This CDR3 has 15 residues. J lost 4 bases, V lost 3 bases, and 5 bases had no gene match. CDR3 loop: CAISDVAGGSDTQYF. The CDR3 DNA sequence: TGTGCCATCAGTGACGTGGCGGGAGGGTCAGATACGCAGTATTTT.

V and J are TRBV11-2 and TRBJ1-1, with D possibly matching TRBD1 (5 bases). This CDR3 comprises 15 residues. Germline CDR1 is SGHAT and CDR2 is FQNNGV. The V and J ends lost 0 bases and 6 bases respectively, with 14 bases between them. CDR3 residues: CASSLDHRQGAEAFF. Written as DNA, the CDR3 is TGTGCCAGCAGCTTAGATCACCGGCAGGGCGCTGAAGCTTTCTTT. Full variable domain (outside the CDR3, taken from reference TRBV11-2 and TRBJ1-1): EAGVAQSPRYKIIEKRQSVAFWCNPISGHATLYWYQQILGQGPKLLIQFQNNGVVDDSQLPKDRFSAERLKGVDSTLKIQPAKLEDSAVYLCASSLDHRQGAEAFFGQGTRLTVV.

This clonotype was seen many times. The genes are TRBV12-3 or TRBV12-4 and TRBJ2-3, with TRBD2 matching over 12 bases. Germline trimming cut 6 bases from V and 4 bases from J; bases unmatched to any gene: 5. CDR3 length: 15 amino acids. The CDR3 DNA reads TGTGCCAGCAGACCTAGCGGGAGGGCCCCAGATACGCAGTATTTT. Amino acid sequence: CASRPSGRAPDTQYF.

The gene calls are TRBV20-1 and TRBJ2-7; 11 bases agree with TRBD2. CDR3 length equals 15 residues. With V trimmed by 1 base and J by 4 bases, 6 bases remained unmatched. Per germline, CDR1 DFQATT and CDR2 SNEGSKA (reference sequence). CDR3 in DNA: TGCAGTGCTAGAGGCACTAGCGGGAGTGGGTACGAGCAGTACTTC. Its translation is CSARGTSGSGYEQYF.

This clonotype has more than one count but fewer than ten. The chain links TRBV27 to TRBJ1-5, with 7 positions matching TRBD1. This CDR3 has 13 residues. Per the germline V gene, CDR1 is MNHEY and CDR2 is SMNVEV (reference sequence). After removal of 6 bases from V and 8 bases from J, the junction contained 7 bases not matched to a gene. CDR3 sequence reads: CASSRQGGEPQHF. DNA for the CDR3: TGTGCCAGCAGCCGACAGGGCGGGGAGCCCCAGCATTTT.

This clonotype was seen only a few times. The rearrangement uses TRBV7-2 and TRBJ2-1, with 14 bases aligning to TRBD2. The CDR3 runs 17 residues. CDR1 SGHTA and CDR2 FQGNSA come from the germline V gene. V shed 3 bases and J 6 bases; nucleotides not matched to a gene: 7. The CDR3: CASSFDSTSGRGNEQFF. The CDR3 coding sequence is TGTGCCAGCAGCTTCGACTCGACTAGCGGGAGGGGCAATGAGCAGTTCTTC.

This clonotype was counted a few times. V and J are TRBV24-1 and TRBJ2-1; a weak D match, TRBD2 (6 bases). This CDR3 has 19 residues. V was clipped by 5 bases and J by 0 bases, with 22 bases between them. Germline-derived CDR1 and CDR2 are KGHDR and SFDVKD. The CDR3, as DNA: TGTGCCACCAGTGCCACATTTCTTAGCGGTGTTAGCTCCTACAATGAGCAGTTCTTC. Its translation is CATSATFLSGVSSYNEQFF.

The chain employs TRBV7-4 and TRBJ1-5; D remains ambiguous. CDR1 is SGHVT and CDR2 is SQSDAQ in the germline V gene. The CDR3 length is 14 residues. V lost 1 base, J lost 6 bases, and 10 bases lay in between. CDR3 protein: CASSLDSFGQPQHF. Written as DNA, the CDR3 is TGTGCCAGCAGCTTAGATTCTTTCGGTCAGCCCCAGCATTTT.

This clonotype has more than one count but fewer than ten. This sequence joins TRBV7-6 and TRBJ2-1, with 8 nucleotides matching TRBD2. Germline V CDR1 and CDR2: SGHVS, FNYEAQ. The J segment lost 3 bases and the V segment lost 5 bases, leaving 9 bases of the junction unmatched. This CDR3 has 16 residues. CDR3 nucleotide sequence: TGTGCCAGCAGCCCGACTAGCGATGTTCACTACAATGAGCAGTTCTTC. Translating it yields CASSPTSDVHYNEQFF.

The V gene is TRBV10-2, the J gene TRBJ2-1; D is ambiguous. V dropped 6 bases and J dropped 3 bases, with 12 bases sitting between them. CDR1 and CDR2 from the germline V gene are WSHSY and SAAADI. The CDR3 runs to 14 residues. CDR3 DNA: TGCGCCAGCAGCTCGAATCCGGTCTACAATGAGCAGTTCTTC. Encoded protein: CASSSNPVYNEQFF.

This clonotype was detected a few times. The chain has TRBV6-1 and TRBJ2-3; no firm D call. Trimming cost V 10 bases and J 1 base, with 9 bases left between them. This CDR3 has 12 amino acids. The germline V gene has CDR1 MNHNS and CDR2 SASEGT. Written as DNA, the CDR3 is TGTGCCACCTCTGCGGGCACAGATACGCAGTATTTT. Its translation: CATSAGTDTQYF.

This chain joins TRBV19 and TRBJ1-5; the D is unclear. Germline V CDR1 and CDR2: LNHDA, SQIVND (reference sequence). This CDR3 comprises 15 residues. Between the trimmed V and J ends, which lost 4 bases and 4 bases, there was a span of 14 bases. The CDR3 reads CASSTGWTSNQPQHF. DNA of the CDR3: TGTGCCAGTAGTACGGGGTGGACGTCAAATCAGCCCCAGCATTTT. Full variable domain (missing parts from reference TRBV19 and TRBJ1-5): DGGITQSPKYLFRKEGQNVTLSCEQNLNHDAMYWYRQDPGQGLRLIYYSQIVNDFQKGDIAEGYSVSREKKESFPLTVTSAQKNPTAFYLCASSTGWTSNQPQHFGDGTRLSIL.

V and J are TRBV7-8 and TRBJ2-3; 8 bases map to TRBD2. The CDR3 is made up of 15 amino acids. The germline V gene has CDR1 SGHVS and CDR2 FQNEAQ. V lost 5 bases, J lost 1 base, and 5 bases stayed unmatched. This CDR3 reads CASSRPTSGTDTQYF. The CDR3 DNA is TGTGCCAGCAGCCGACCGACTAGCGGCACAGATACGCAGTATTTT.

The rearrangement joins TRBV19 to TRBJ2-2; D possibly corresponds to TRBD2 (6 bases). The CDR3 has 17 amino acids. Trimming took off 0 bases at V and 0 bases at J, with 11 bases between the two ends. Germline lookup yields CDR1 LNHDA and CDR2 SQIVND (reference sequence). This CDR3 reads CASSIEGSGTNTGELFF. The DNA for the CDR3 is TGTGCCAGTAGTATAGAGGGTAGCGGCACGAACACCGGGGAGCTGTTTTTT.

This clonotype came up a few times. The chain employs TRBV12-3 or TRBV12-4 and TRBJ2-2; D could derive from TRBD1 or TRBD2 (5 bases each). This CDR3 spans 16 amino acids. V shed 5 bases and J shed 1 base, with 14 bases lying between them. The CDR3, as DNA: TGTGCCAGCAGTCGCCGTGGGACCGAGAACACCGGGGAGCTGTTTTTT. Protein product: CASSRRGTENTGELFF.

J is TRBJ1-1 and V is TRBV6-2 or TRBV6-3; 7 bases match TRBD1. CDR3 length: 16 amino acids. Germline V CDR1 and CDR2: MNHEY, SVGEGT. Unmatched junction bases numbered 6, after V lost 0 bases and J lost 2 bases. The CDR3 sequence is CASSYSGRGTNTEAFF. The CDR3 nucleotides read TGTGCCAGCAGTTACTCAGGCAGGGGGACTAACACTGAAGCTTTCTTT.

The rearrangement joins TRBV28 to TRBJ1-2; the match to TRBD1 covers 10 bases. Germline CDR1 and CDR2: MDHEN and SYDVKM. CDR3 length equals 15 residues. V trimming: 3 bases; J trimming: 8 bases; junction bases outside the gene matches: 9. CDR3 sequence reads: CASSLGGTGAGGYTF. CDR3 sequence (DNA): TGTGCCAGCAGTTTGGGAGGGACAGGGGCAGGGGGCTACACCTTC.

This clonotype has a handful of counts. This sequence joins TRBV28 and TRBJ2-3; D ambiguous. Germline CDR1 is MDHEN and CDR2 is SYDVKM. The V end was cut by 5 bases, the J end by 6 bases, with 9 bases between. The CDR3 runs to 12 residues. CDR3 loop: CASSPDSDTQYF. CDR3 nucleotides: TGTGCCAGCAGTCCAGATTCGGATACGCAGTATTTT.

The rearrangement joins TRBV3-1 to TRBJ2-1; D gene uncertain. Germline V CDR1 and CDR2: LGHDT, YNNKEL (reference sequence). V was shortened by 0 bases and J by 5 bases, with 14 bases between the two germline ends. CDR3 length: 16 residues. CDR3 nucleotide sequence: TGTGCCAGCAGCCAAGATCGCTACTCGACGGACAATGAGCAGTTCTTC. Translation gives CASSQDRYSTDNEQFF.

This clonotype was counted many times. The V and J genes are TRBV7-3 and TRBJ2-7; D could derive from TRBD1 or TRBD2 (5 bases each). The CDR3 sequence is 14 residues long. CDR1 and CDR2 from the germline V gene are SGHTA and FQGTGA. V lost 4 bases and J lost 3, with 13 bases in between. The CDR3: CASSSAGTGYEQYF. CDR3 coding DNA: TGTGCCAGCAGCTCAGCCGGGACGGGCTACGAGCAGTACTTC. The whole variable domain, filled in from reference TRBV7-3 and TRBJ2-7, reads GAGVSQTPSNKVTEKGKYVELRCDPISGHTALYWYRQSLGQGPEFLIYFQGTGAADDSGLPNDRFFAVRPEGSVSTLKIQRTERGDSAVYLCASSSAGTGYEQYFGPGTRLTVT.

The CDR3 DNA reads TGTGCCAGCAGCCCCGGGACTAGCAAAAAGCAGTTCTTC. As protein: CASSPGTSKKQFF. This chain links TRBV7-6 with TRBJ2-1, with 9 bases matching TRBD2. V shed 5 bases, J shed 11 bases, and the junction held 7 bases outside the gene matches. Germline values: CDR1 SGHVS, CDR2 FNYEAQ. CDR3 length: 13 amino acids. Together with reference TRBV7-6 and TRBJ2-1, the CDR3 gives the full variable domain: GAGVSQSPRYKVTKRGQDVALRCDPISGHVSLYWYRQALGQGPEFLTYFNYEAQQDKSGLPNDRFSAERPEGSISTLTIQRTEQRDSAMYRCASSPGTSKKQFFGPGTRLTVL.

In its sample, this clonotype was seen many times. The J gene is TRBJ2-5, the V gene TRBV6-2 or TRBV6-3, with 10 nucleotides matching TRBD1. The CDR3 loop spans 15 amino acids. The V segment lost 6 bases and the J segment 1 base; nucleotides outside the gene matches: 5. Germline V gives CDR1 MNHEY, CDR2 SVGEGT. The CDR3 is CASRKWTGGQETQYF. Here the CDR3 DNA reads TGTGCCAGCAGAAAGTGGACAGGGGGCCAAGAGACCCAGTACTTC.

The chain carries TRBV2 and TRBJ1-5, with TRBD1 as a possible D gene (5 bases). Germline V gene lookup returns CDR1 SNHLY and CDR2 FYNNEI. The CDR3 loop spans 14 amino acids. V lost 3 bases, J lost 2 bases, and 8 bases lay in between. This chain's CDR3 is CASSEQGGNQPQHF. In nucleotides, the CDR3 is TGTGCCAGCAGTGAGCAGGGAGGCAATCAGCCCCAGCATTTT.